This entry lists 23 T cell receptor beta chains sequenced from one sample in a study of blood T cell repertoires in COVID-19. Produced via immunoSEQ multiplex PCR; TCRdb's table is partial and in-frame only. This table has fewer than 250,000 clones, approximately 88% appearing once. Input material: PBMCs or T cells enriched from blood (not recorded which). The receptor source for this set is a woman in her 30s with acute COVID-19.

This chain's CDR3 is CASRPDSEGGYTF. The CDR3 DNA reads as TGTGCCAGCAGACCGGACTCGGAGGGAGGCTACACCTTC. The V call is TRBV3-1 (or the pseudogene TRBV3-2), the J call TRBJ1-2; D ambiguous. Trimming left V 6 bases short and J 8 bases short, with 16 bases between. The CDR3 sequence is 13 residues long. CDR1 and CDR2 from the germline V gene are LGHDT and YNNKEL (reference sequence).

The rearrangement joins TRBV6-5 to TRBJ1-5; 9 nucleotides line up with TRBD1. Germline V CDR1 and CDR2: MNHEY, SVGAGI. The CDR3 covers 14 residues. Trimming removed 6 bases from V and 6 bases from J; junction bases left unmatched: 6. The CDR3 bases are TGTGCCAGCAGCTCGGACAGGGGTGGTCAGCCCCAGCATTTT. This translates into CASSSDRGGQPQHF.

The V gene is TRBV7-8, the J gene TRBJ2-1; no firm D call. The V gene's germline CDR1 is SGHVS and CDR2 FQNEAQ. V gave up 1 base and J gave up 9 bases, with 10 bases separating them. The CDR3 loop spans 13 amino acids. CDR3 loop: CASSLGSGGEQFF. The CDR3 DNA reads as TGTGCCAGCAGCTTAGGGTCGGGTGGTGAGCAGTTCTTC.

The chain recombines TRBV15 with TRBJ2-2; D is unresolved. Trimming pared 5 bases from V and 5 bases from J, leaving 6 bases between. In germline, CDR1 is LNHNV, CDR2 YYDKDF (reference sequence). The CDR3 is 12 residues long. This CDR3 reads CATSAITGELFF. CDR3 bases: TGTGCCACCAGCGCTATAACCGGGGAGCTGTTTTTT.

The chain joins TRBV6-6 to TRBJ2-1, with a tentative D call TRBD2 (7 bases). From germline, CDR1 is MNHNY and CDR2 SVGAGI (reference sequence). The CDR3 has 14 residues. The V end was cut by 4 bases, the J end by 7 bases, with 14 bases between. Written as DNA, the CDR3 is TGTGCCAGCAGTTCTACGGGGGGCGGAAATGAGCAGTTCTTC. It translates to CASSSTGGGNEQFF.

This chain uses TRBV5-4 with TRBJ2-1; D is perhaps TRBD2 (5 bases). Germline assignment: CDR1 SGHNT and CDR2 YYREEE (reference sequence). This CDR3 has 15 residues. Trimming shortened V by 7 bases and J by 4 bases, and 18 bases separated the two germline ends. CDR3: CASLSGGRSYNEQFF. DNA of the CDR3: TGTGCCAGCCTGTCAGGCGGGCGGTCGTACAATGAGCAGTTCTTC.

The gene calls are TRBV6-5 and TRBJ2-1; tentative D call: TRBD2 (5 bases). Trimming removed 5 bases from V and 6 bases from J, with 11 bases in between. This CDR3 is 13 amino acids long. The germline CDR1 and CDR2 sequences are MNHEY and SVGAGI. The CDR3 spells CASSPDFLNEQFF. The CDR3 DNA follows: TGTGCCAGCAGTCCGGACTTCCTCAATGAGCAGTTCTTC.

The rearrangement uses TRBV5-1 and TRBJ1-5, with D unclear. The CDR3 covers 13 residues. Germline-derived CDR1 and CDR2 are SGHRS and YFSETQ. Deletions cut 0 bases from V and 5 bases from J, with 6 bases between. CDR3 DNA: TGCGCCAGCAGCTTGGGCTCGGATCAGCCCCAGCATTTT. It yields the protein CASSLGSDQPQHF. The full variable domain, in which reference TRBV5-1 and TRBJ1-5 provide the parts outside the CDR3, is KAGVTQTPRYLIKTRGQQVTLSCSPISGHRSVSWYQQTPGQGLQFLFEYFSETQRNKGNFPGRFSGRQFSNSRSEMNVSTLELGDSALYLCASSLGSDQPQHFGDGTRLSIL.

The chain combines TRBV15 with TRBJ1-4; D perhaps matches TRBD1 (6 bases). CDR3 length: 15 amino acids. The V gene's germline CDR1 is LNHNV and CDR2 YYDKDF (reference sequence). Between the trimmed V and J ends, which lost 0 bases and 7 bases, there was a span of 12 bases. Written as DNA, the CDR3 is TGTGCCACCAGCAGAGACTCTCCAGGGGTTGAAAAACTGTTTTTT. This codes for CATSRDSPGVEKLFF.

The chain links TRBV29-1 to TRBJ1-1; no clear D gene. From germline, CDR1 is SQVTM and CDR2 ANQGSEA. The V and J ends lost 7 bases and 6 bases respectively, with 27 bases between them. The CDR3 covers 16 residues. The CDR3 coding sequence is TGCAGCGCGTCCCCGGGGAGGGAGGTTGTCGGCCCTGAAGCTTTCTTT. Its protein is CSASPGREVVGPEAFF.

The chain employs TRBV3-1 (or the pseudogene TRBV3-2) and TRBJ1-1; D gene ambiguous. The CDR3 runs 14 residues. The V end was cut by 1 base, the J end by 5 bases, with 11 bases between. The germline gives CDR1 LGHDT, CDR2 YNNKEL (reference sequence). CDR3: CASSQGGTGTEAFF. For the CDR3, the DNA is TGTGCCAGCAGCCAAGGGGGAACGGGAACTGAAGCTTTCTTT.

This chain connects TRBV7-2 to TRBJ1-6; maybe TRBD1 (6 bases). V dropped 5 bases and J dropped 7 bases, with 12 bases sitting between them. The CDR3 covers 14 residues. From germline, CDR1 is SGHTA and CDR2 FQGNSA. This chain's CDR3 is CASSNRVTNSPLHF. For the CDR3, the DNA is TGTGCCAGCAGCAACAGGGTAACGAATTCACCCCTCCACTTT.

CDR3 amino acids: CASSFPGGTNTEAFF. In nucleotides, the CDR3 is TGTGCCAGCAGCTTCCCAGGGGGCACGAACACTGAAGCTTTCTTT. V is TRBV5-4 and J is TRBJ1-1; 8 bases match TRBD1. The CDR3 consists of 15 residues. J was trimmed by 1 base and V by 2 bases; bases with no gene match: 4. Germline loops: CDR1 SGHNT, CDR2 YYREEE (reference sequence).

J is TRBJ1-2 and V is TRBV10-3; tentatively, D is TRBD1 (6 bases). The germline CDR1 and CDR2 sequences are ENHRY and SYGVKD. The CDR3 length is 13 residues. V was clipped by 2 bases and J by 6 bases, with 10 bases between them. The CDR3 bases are TGTGCCATCAGTGAGGTCCACAGGGATGGCTACACCTTC. Its protein product is CAISEVHRDGYTF.

This chain joins TRBV12-3 or TRBV12-4 and TRBJ1-4, with D uncertain. Trimming cost V 7 bases and J 7 bases, with 10 bases left between them. This CDR3 spans 12 amino acids. The chain's CDR3 is CASKGLGEKLFF. Here the CDR3 DNA reads TGTGCCAGCAAAGGACTGGGTGAAAAACTGTTTTTT.

CDR3 sequence reads: CASSLIGTGASGEQYF. The CDR3 region has the DNA TGTGCCAGCAGTTTAATCGGGACAGGGGCGTCTGGCGAGCAGTACTTC. This sequence joins TRBV28 and TRBJ2-7, with 10 bases identical to TRBD1. Germline V lookup: CDR1 MDHEN, CDR2 SYDVKM. Unmatched junction bases numbered 10, after V lost 2 bases and J lost 6 bases. The CDR3 is 16 residues long.

The chain links TRBV5-6 to TRBJ1-5; a possible D gene is TRBD1 (6 bases). The ends were cut back, 3 bases at V and 4 bases at J, with 14 bases in the middle. The CDR3 has 15 residues. Germline V gene sequence: CDR1 SGHDT, CDR2 YYEEEE. CDR3 DNA: TGTGCCAGCAGCTCCGGGACACTATATAATCAGCCCCAGCATTTT. Translating it yields CASSSGTLYNQPQHF.

This clone was recorded only once. This chain connects TRBV29-1 to TRBJ1-1, with D unresolved. V was clipped by 6 bases and J by 5 bases, with 13 bases between them. Per germline, CDR1 SQVTM and CDR2 ANQGSEA. The CDR3 extends over 12 amino acids. CDR3 in DNA: TGCAGCGTGGCCCCTCGTCGAACTGAAGCTTTCTTT. Its translation is CSVAPRRTEAFF.

This clone came up once. The chain is built from TRBV7-9 and TRBJ1-1; D might be TRBD1 (6 bases). The V gene's germline CDR1 is SEHNR and CDR2 FQNEAQ (reference sequence). The CDR3 contains 14 residues. Deletions cut 2 bases from V and 1 base from J, with 8 bases between. CDR3 amino acids: CASSLQGRNTEAFF. The CDR3 DNA reads TGTGCCAGCAGCTTACAGGGGAGGAACACTGAAGCTTTCTTT. Looking up the rest from reference TRBV7-9 and TRBJ1-1 gives the full variable domain: DTGVSQNPRHKITKRGQNVTFRCDPISEHNRLYWYRQTLGQGPEFLTYFQNEAQLEKSRLLSDRFSAERPKGSFSTLEIQRTEQGDSAMYLCASSLQGRNTEAFFGQGTRLTVV.

Written as DNA, the CDR3 is TGTGCTAGTGGCCGCACCCAGGGGGCAGGCTACACCTTC. Translated, it gives CASGRTQGAGYTF. The chain uses TRBV12-5 and TRBJ1-2, with 8 bases matching TRBD1. CDR3 length: 13 residues. V lost 6 bases and J lost 8; bases outside the gene matches: 8. CDR1 is LGHNT and CDR2 is FRNRAP in the germline V gene.

There are a few counts of this clone. The J gene is TRBJ1-1, the V gene TRBV6-2 or TRBV6-3; no clear D. Germline-derived CDR1 and CDR2 are MNHEY and SVGEGT. Trimming shortened V by 2 bases and J by 3 bases, and 10 bases separated the two germline ends. CDR3 length equals 14 residues. For the CDR3, the DNA is TGTGCCAGCAGTTACCTGGGAGACTACACTGAAGCTTTCTTT. Protein product: CASSYLGDYTEAFF.

The rearrangement links TRBV27 to TRBJ1-2, with D unclear. Germline V CDR1 and CDR2: MNHEY, SMNVEV (reference sequence). The CDR3 is made up of 14 amino acids. V was cut by 2 bases and J by 8 bases, with 15 bases left in between. CDR3 nucleotide sequence: TGTGCCAGCAGTTTAGGAACACGGACTGCGGGCTACACCTTC. Translation: CASSLGTRTAGYTF.

This clone showed up just a few times. This chain links TRBV15 with TRBJ1-1; D is unresolved. In germline, CDR1 is LNHNV, CDR2 YYDKDF (reference sequence). V was pared by 1 base and J by 2 bases, with 11 bases between. The CDR3 has 15 residues. The CDR3 region has the DNA TGTGCCACCAGCAGAGTGGCGGCGAGCAACACTGAAGCTTTCTTT. Translation gives CATSRVAASNTEAFF.